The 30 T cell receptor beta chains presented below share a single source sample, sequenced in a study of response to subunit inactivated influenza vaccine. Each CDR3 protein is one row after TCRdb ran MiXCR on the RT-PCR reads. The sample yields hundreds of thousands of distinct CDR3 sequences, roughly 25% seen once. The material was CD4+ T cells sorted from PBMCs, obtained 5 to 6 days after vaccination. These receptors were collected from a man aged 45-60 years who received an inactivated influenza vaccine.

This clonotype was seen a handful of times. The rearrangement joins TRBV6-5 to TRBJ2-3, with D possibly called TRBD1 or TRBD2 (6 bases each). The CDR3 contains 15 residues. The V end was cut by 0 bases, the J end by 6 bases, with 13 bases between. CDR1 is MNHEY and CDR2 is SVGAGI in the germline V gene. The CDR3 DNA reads TGTGCCAGCAGTTACTCAGGGGGGTCGGCCGATACGCAGTATTTT. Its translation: CASSYSGGSADTQYF.

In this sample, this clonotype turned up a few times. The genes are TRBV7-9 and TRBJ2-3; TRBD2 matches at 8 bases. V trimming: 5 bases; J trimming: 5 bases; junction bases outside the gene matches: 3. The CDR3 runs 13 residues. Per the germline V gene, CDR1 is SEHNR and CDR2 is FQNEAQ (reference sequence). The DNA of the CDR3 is TGTGCCAGCAGCCCCAGCGGGGGAGATACGCAGTATTTT. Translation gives CASSPSGGDTQYF.

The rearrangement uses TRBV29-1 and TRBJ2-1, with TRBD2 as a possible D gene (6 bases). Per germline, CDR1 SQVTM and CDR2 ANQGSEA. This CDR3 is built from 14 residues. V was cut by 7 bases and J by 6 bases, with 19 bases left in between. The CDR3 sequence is CSGSLAYYGNEQFF. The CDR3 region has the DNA TGCAGCGGGTCACTAGCTTACTACGGCAATGAGCAGTTCTTC.

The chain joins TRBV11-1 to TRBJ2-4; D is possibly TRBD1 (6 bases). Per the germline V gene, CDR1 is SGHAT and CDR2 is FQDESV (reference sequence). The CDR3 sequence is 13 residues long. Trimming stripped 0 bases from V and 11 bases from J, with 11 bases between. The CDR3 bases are TGTGCCAGCAGCTTAGCGGGACAAAGTCTTCAGTACTTC. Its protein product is CASSLAGQSLQYF. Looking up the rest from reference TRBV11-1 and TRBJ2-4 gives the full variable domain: EAEVAQSPRYKITEKSQAVAFWCDPISGHATLYWYRQILGQGPELLVQFQDESVVDDSQLPKDRFSAERLKGVDSTLKIQPAELGDSAMYLCASSLAGQSLQYFGAGTRLSVL.

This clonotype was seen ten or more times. CDR3 protein: CASSLGDFGYGYTF. In DNA, the CDR3 is TGCGCCAGCAGCTTGGGGGATTTCGGCTATGGCTACACCTTC. The V and J genes are TRBV5-1 and TRBJ1-2; D unresolved. The germline V gene has CDR1 SGHRS and CDR2 YFSETQ. This CDR3 spans 14 amino acids. Trimming stripped 0 bases from V and 4 bases from J, with 10 bases between.

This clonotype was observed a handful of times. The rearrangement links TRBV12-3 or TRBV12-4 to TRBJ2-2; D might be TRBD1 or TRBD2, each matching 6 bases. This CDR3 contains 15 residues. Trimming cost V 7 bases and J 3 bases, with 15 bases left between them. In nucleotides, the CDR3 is TGTGCCAGCACCCTAGGGGGGTCGGACACCGGGGAGCTGTTTTTT. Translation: CASTLGGSDTGELFF.

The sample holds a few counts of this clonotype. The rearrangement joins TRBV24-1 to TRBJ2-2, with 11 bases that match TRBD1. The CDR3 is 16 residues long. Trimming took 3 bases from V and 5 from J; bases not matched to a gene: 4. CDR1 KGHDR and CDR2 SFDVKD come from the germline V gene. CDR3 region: CATSDPGQGATGELFF. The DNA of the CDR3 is TGTGCCACCAGTGATCCAGGACAGGGGGCGACCGGGGAGCTGTTTTTT.

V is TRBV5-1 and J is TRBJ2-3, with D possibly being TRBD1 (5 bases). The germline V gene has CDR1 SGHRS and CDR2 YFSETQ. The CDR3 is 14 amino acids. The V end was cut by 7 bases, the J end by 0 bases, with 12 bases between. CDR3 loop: CASLDSSSTDTQYF. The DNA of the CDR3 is TGCGCCAGCCTAGACAGTTCTAGCACAGATACGCAGTATTTT.

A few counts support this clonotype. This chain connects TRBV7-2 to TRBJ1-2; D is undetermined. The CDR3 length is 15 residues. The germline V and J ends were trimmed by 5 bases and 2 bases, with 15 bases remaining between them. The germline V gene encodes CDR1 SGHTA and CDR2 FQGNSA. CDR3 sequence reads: CASSPRGETNYGYTF. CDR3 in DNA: TGTGCCAGCAGCCCCCGGGGTGAGACCAACTATGGCTACACCTTC.

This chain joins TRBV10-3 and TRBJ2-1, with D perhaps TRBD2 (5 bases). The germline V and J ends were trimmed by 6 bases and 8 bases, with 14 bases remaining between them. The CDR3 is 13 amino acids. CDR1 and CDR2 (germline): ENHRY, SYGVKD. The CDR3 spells CAIRSGTDDEQFF. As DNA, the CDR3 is TGTGCCATCAGGTCGGGAACGGACGATGAGCAGTTCTTC.

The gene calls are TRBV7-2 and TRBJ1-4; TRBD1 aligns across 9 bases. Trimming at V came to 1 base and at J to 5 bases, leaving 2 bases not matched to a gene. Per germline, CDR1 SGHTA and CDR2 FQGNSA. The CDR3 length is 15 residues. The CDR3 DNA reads TGTGCCAGCAGCTTAGGGGACAGGGAAAATGAAAAACTGTTTTTT. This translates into CASSLGDRENEKLFF.

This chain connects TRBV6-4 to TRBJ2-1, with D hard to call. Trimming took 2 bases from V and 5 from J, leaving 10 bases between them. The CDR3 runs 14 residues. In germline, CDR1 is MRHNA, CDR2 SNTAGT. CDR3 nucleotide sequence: TGTGCCAGCAGTGACCCCCCAATTAACAATGAGCAGTTCTTC. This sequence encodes CASSDPPINNEQFF.

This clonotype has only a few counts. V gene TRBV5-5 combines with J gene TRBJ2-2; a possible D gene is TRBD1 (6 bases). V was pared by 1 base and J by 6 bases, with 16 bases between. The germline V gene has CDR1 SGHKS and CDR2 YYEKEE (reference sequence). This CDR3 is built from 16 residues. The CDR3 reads CASSLSTGSSPGELFF. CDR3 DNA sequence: TGTGCCAGCAGCTTGAGCACAGGGAGCTCACCCGGGGAGCTGTTTTTT.

This chain's CDR3 is CASSQDLAVSGGYTF. DNA of the CDR3: TGTGCCAGCAGCCAAGATTTGGCAGTTAGTGGTGGCTACACCTTC. J is TRBJ1-2 and V is TRBV4-2; D is ambiguous. Trimming removed 0 bases from V and 7 bases from J, with 15 bases in between. In germline, CDR1 is LGHNA, CDR2 YNFKEQ. The CDR3 is 15 residues long.

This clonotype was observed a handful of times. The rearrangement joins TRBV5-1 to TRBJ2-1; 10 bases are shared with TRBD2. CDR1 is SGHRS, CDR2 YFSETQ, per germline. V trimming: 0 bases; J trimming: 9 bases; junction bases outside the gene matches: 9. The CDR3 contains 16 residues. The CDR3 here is CASSLALAGGQGEQFF. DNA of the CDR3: TGCGCCAGCAGCTTGGCATTAGCGGGAGGACAAGGTGAGCAGTTCTTC.

The CDR3 region has the DNA TGTGCCAGCAGCTCCGGGGACAGGGGGAACGAGCAGTACTTC. It specifies CASSSGDRGNEQYF. The chain is built from TRBV7-2 and TRBJ2-7; 11 positions agree with TRBD1. The CDR3 sequence is 14 residues long. Germline lookup yields CDR1 SGHTA and CDR2 FQGNSA. V trimming: 4 bases; J trimming: 5 bases; junction bases outside the gene matches: 4. Based on the CDR3 plus reference TRBV7-2 and TRBJ2-7, the full variable domain is GAGVSQSPSNKVTEKGKDVELRCDPISGHTALYWYRQSLGQGLEFLIYFQGNSAPDKSGLPSDRFSAERTGGSVSTLTIQRTQQEDSAVYLCASSSGDRGNEQYFGPGTRLTVT.

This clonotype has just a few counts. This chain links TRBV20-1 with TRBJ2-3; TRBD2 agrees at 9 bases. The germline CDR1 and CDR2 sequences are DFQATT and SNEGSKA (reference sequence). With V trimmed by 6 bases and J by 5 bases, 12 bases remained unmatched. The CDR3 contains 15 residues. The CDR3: CSASAVIAGVDTQYF. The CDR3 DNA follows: TGCAGTGCGTCCGCGGTAATAGCGGGAGTAGATACGCAGTATTTT.

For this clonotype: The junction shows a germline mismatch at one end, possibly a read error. Here the CDR3 DNA reads TGCTGTGCTAGAGATCAGCGGAGCAGGGGGGGGATTAGCACAGATACGCAGTATTTT. Amino acids: CCARDQRSRGGISTDTQYF. The rearrangement uses TRBV20-1 and TRBJ2-3; D may match TRBD1 or TRBD2 (7 bases each). The V gene's germline CDR1 is DFQATT and CDR2 SNEGSKA (reference sequence). The CDR3 contains 19 residues.

The CDR3 DNA sequence: TGTGCCAGCTCACCCGTACCTGACAGGGGCTCCCTCTCTGGGGCCAACGTCCTGACTTTC. Amino acids: CASSPVPDRGSLSGANVLTF. This rearrangement joins TRBV18 to TRBJ2-6; 8 nucleotides match TRBD1. This CDR3 spans 20 amino acids. Unmatched junction bases numbered 13, after V lost 3 bases and J lost 0 bases. CDR1 is KGHSH, CDR2 LQKENI, per germline.

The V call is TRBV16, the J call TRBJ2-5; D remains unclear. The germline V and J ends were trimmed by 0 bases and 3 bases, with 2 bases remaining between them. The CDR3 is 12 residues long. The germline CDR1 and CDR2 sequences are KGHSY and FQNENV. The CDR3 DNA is TGTGCCAGCAGCCAATCAGAAGAGACCCAGTACTTC. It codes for CASSQSEETQYF. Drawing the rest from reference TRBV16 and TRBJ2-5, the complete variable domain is GEEVAQTPKHLVRGEGQKAKLYCAPIKGHSYVFWYQQVLKNEFKFLISFQNENVFDETGMPKERFSAKCLPNSPCSLEIQATKLEDSAVYFCASSQSEETQYFGPGTRLLVL.

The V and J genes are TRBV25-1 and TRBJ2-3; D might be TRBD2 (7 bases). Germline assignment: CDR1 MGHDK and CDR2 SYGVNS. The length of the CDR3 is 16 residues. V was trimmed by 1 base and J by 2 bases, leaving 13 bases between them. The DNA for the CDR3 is TGTGCCAGCAGTGAATTCGGCGGGGGCCTCACAGATACGCAGTATTTT. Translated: CASSEFGGGLTDTQYF. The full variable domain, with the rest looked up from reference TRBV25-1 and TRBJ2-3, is EADIYQTPRYLVIGTGKKITLECSQTMGHDKMYWYQQDPGMELHLIHYSYGVNSTEKGDLSSESTVSRIRTEHFPLTLESARPSHTSQYLCASSEFGGGLTDTQYFGPGTRLTVL.

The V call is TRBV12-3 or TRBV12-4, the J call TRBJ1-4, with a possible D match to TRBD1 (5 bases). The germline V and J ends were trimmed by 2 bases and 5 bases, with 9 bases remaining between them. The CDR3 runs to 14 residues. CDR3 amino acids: CASSLRGLNEKLFF. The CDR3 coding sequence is TGTGCCAGCAGTTTAAGGGGCTTAAATGAAAAACTGTTTTTT.

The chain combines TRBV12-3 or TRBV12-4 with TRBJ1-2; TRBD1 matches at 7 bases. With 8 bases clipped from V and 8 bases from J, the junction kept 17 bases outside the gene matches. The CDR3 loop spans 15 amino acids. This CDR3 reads CASWRAADRVGGYTF. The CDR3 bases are TGTGCCAGCTGGCGGGCCGCCGACAGGGTTGGAGGCTACACCTTC.

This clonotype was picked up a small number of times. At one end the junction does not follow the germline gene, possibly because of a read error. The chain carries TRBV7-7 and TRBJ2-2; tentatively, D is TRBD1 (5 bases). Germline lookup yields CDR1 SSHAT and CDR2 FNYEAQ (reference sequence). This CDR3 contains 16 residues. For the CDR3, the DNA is TGTGCTAGCAGCCCGAGGACACTCGCGAACACCGGGGAGCTGTTTTTT. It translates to CASSPRTLANTGELFF.

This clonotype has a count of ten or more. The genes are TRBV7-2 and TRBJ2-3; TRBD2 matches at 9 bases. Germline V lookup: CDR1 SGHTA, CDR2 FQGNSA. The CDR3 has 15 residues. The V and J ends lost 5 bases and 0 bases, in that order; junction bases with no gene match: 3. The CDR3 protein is CASSNSGGSTDTQYF. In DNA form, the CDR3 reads TGTGCCAGCAGCAATAGCGGGGGAAGCACAGATACGCAGTATTTT.

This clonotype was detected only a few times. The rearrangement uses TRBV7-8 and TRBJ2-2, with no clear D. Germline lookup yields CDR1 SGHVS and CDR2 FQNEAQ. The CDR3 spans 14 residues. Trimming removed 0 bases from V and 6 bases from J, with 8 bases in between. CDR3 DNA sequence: TGTGCCAGCAGCTTAGCGCGTCAGCCCGGGGAGCTGTTTTTT. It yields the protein CASSLARQPGELFF.

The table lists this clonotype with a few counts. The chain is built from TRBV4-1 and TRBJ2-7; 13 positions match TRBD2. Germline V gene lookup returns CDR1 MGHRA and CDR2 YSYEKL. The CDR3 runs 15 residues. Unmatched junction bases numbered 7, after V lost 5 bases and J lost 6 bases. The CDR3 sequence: CASSKGLAGVFEQYF. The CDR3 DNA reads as TGCGCCAGCAGCAAAGGACTAGCGGGGGTCTTCGAGCAGTACTTC.

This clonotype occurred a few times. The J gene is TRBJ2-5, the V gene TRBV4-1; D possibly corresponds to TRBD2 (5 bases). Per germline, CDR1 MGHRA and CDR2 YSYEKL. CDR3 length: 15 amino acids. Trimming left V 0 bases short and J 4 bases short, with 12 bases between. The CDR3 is CASSQDEGFSETQYF. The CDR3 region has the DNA TGCGCCAGCAGCCAAGATGAGGGATTCTCAGAGACCCAGTACTTC.

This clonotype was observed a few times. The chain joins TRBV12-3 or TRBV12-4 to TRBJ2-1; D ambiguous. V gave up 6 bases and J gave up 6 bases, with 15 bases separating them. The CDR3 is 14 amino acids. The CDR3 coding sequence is TGTGCCAGCAGCCTAGGTCTAGGATTCAATGAGCAGTTCTTC. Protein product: CASSLGLGFNEQFF.

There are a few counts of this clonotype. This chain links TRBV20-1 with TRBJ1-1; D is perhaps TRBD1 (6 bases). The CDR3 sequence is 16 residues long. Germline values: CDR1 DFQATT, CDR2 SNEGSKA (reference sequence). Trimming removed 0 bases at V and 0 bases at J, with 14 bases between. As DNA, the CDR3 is TGCAGTGCTAGAGATCTCGGGGGGGCGTTGAACACTGAAGCTTTCTTT. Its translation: CSARDLGGALNTEAFF.